A selection of T cell receptor beta chains follows, all from one sample in a study of CD4 T cells in relation to SARS-CoV-2 and coronaviruses. TCRdb's table, derived via immunoSEQ multiplex PCR, lists solely in-frame clones and lacks some. Among just under 30,000 clones, about 80% were seen once, and the ten largest hold about a sixth. No antigens are known for them. The sequenced material came from CD4+ T cells from PBMCs, cultured in vitro. The receptors derive from a human donor in good health. Each CDR3 is given with its conserved first and last residue. The order of the fields is V gene, clone size, J gene, D gene, CDR3 protein, CDR3 DNA. A D gene is named only where the DNA matches it firmly. The size of a clone is reported for some rows only, either as once, few or many, or as a class for expanded clones.

TRBV13,NA,TRBJ2-2,TRBD2,CASSLTRLARAGGTGELFF,TGTGCCAGCAGCTTAACTAGACTAGCGAGAGCCGGGGGGACCGGGGAGCTGTTTTTT
TRBV7-2,NA,TRBJ2-3,NA,CASSLSVGSTDTQYF,TGTGCCAGCAGCCTTAGTGTCGGTAGCACAGATACGCAGTATTTT
TRBV5-6,NA,TRBJ2-3,TRBD2,CASSLDLAGGDTQYF,TGTGCCAGCAGCTTGGATCTAGCGGGGGGTGATACGCAGTATTTT
TRBV7-9,NA,TRBJ1-3,NA,CASSSQQGSGNTIYF,TGTGCCAGCAGCTCCCAGCAGGGCTCTGGAAACACCATATATTTT
TRBV5-4,few,TRBJ2-1,TRBD1,CASSLDRGAYNEQFF,TGTGCCAGCAGCTTGGACAGGGGAGCCTACAATGAGCAGTTCTTC
TRBV7-2,NA,TRBJ2-3,NA,CASSWTQADTQYF,TGTGCCAGCAGTTGGACACAGGCAGATACGCAGTATTTT
TRBV5-1,NA,TRBJ1-3,NA,CASGGGGSGNTIYF,TGCGCCAGCGGAGGAGGGGGCTCTGGAAACACCATATATTTT
TRBV6-2/TRBV6-3,NA,TRBJ1-5,NA,CASTPSVSNQPQHF,TGTGCCAGCACCCCCTCAGTAAGCAATCAGCCCCAGCATTTT
TRBV14,NA,TRBJ1-3,TRBD1,CASSRGPGQPWIPSGNTIYF,TGTGCCAGCAGCCGGGGGCCGGGACAGCCTTGGATCCCCTCTGGAAACACCATATATTTT
TRBV5-1,NA,TRBJ2-3,NA,CASLGRSTDTQYF,TGCGCATCTCTGGGCAGGAGCACAGATACGCAGTATTTT
TRBV5-5,NA,TRBJ2-6,NA,CASSLIRVRGANVLTF,TGTGCCAGCAGCTTGATAAGGGTGAGAGGGGCCAACGTCCTGACTTTC
TRBV7-2,NA,TRBJ2-5,NA,CASSLTSLQETQYF,TGTGCCAGCAGCTTGACTTCCCTCCAAGAGACCCAGTACTTC
TRBV6-5,few,TRBJ1-6,NA,CASSPDSLGDSPLHF,TGTGCCAGCAGTCCCGACAGCCTGGGGGATTCACCCCTCCACTTT
TRBV6-5,NA,TRBJ2-1,NA,CASSYPTLQGEQFF,TGTGCCAGCAGTTACCCTACCCTTCAGGGTGAGCAGTTCTTC
TRBV10-2,NA,TRBJ2-3,TRBD2,CASTRGLAGVRDTQYF,TGCGCCAGCACCCGAGGGCTAGCGGGAGTGCGTGATACGCAGTATTTT
TRBV4-2,NA,TRBJ1-1,TRBD1,CASSQVDREAEAFF,TGTGCCAGCAGCCAAGTTGACAGGGAGGCTGAAGCTTTCTTT
TRBV5-1,NA,TRBJ2-3,TRBD1,CASRTGGTDTQYF,TGCGCCAGCAGGACAGGGGGCACAGATACGCAGTATTTT
TRBV6-5,once,TRBJ2-7,NA,CASSYRRENEQYF,TGTGCCAGCAGTTACCGGAGGGAAAACGAGCAGTACTTC
TRBV5-1,once,TRBJ1-6,NA,CASSLVGGYDNSPLHF,TGCGCCAGCAGCTTGGTTGGGGGGTACGATAATTCACCCCTCCACTTT
TRBV29-1,few,TRBJ1-2,NA,CSVEFGLGDGYTF,TGCAGCGTTGAATTTGGTCTTGGGGATGGCTACACCTTC
TRBV5-6,NA,TRBJ2-1,NA,CASRRFPREQFF,TGTGCCAGCAGACGTTTTCCCCGTGAGCAGTTCTTC
TRBV9,NA,TRBJ2-3,TRBD1,CASSVGAGQGIQLTQYF,TGTGCCAGCAGCGTAGGAGCGGGACAGGGTATTCAGCTTACGCAGTATTTT
TRBV19,NA,TRBJ2-7,TRBD1,CASTDRGYEQYF,TGTGCCAGTACCGACAGGGGCTACGAGCAGTACTTC
TRBV2,NA,TRBJ1-5,NA,CASSALGGNQPQHF,TGTGCCAGCAGCGCTTTGGGGGGCAATCAGCCCCAGCATTTT
TRBV7-9,few,TRBJ1-2,NA,CASSLASGNYGYTF,TGTGCCAGCAGCTTAGCCAGTGGGAACTATGGCTACACCTTC
TRBV6-5,medium-sized,TRBJ2-7,TRBD1,CASSYSGAGGSYEQYF,TGTGCCAGCAGTTACTCCGGGGCAGGGGGATCCTACGAGCAGTACTTC
TRBV30,few,TRBJ2-2,TRBD2,CAWRLAGSSGELFF,TGTGCCTGGAGACTAGCGGGGTCGTCCGGGGAGCTGTTTTTT
TRBV7-2,NA,TRBJ2-5,TRBD2,CASSSGGEVSETQYF,TGTGCCAGCAGCTCTGGGGGGGAGGTTTCAGAGACCCAGTACTTC
TRBV30,NA,TRBJ1-1,TRBD1,CAWSVGQGVSYTEAFF,TGTGCCTGGAGTGTGGGACAGGGGGTTTCGTACACTGAAGCTTTCTTT
TRBV4-2,NA,TRBJ1-3,TRBD1,CASSPQGDWASGNTIYF,TGTGCCAGCAGCCCCCAGGGGGATTGGGCTTCTGGAAACACCATATATTTT
TRBV3-1/TRBV3-2,few,TRBJ1-5,NA,CASSQGLQGSQPQHF,TGTGCCAGCAGCCAAGGACTTCAGGGGAGTCAGCCCCAGCATTTT
TRBV7-2,NA,TRBJ1-4,NA,CASSSYGGVVGNEKLFF,TGTGCCAGCAGCTCCTACGGGGGGGTGGTGGGGAATGAAAAACTGTTTTTT
TRBV24-1,NA,TRBJ1-1,NA,CATSDFPWGAHTEAFF,TGTGCCACCAGTGATTTCCCGTGGGGGGCACACACTGAAGCTTTCTTT
TRBV6-5,NA,TRBJ1-3,NA,CASTGTEGRNTIYF,TGTGCCAGCACCGGGACCGAGGGTCGAAACACCATATATTTT
TRBV19,few,TRBJ1-1,NA,CASIRRTENTEAFF,TGTGCCAGTATCAGAAGGACGGAGAACACTGAAGCTTTCTTT
TRBV18,NA,TRBJ2-1,TRBD2,CASSPPLAGGYNEQFF,TGTGCCAGCTCACCACCACTAGCGGGGGGTTACAATGAGCAGTTCTTC
TRBV10-2,NA,TRBJ2-1,NA,CAILNGTLVNEQFF,TGCGCCATCCTAAACGGGACGCTGGTCAATGAGCAGTTCTTC
TRBV7-2,NA,TRBJ2-3,NA,CASSLVGGARGTDTQYF,TGTGCCAGCAGCTTAGTAGGAGGGGCCCGAGGCACAGATACGCAGTATTTT
TRBV6-2/TRBV6-3,NA,TRBJ1-2,NA,CASSPPGASNYGYTF,TGTGCCAGCAGTCCCCCGGGAGCTTCTAACTATGGCTACACCTTC
TRBV19,NA,TRBJ1-5,NA,CASRDTYSNQPQHF,TGTGCCAGTAGGGACACGTATAGCAATCAGCCCCAGCATTTT
TRBV9,NA,TRBJ2-1,TRBD2,CASSGPGPPGLAGEANEQFF,TGTGCCAGCAGCGGACCCGGTCCCCCGGGACTAGCGGGAGAGGCCAATGAGCAGTTCTTC
TRBV23-1,NA,TRBJ2-1,NA,CASSQSEPDLGHNEQFF,TGCGCCAGCAGTCAATCAGAACCGGACCTGGGCCACAATGAGCAGTTCTTC
TRBV28,NA,TRBJ2-7,TRBD1,CATLSGTARYEQYF,TGTGCCACCCTGTCCGGGACAGCCAGATACGAGCAGTACTTC
TRBV6-5,NA,TRBJ1-1,NA,CASSDPGTLNTEAFF,TGTGCCAGCAGCGACCCCGGGACCCTGAACACTGAAGCTTTCTTT
TRBV7-6,NA,TRBJ2-7,NA,CASSLGGGGPPYEQYF,TGTGCCAGCAGCTTAGGGGGAGGGGGGCCCCCCTACGAGCAGTACTTC
TRBV9,NA,TRBJ1-1,TRBD1,CASSVAQGAGLDTEAFF,TGTGCCAGCAGCGTAGCTCAGGGGGCGGGGTTGGACACTGAAGCTTTCTTT
TRBV18,NA,TRBJ1-1,NA,CASSPSKDYEAFF,TGTGCCAGCTCACCATCCAAAGATTATGAAGCTTTCTTT
TRBV25-1,NA,TRBJ2-7,NA,CASSENGRAPYEQYF,TGTGCCAGCAGTGAAAATGGCAGGGCGCCCTACGAGCAGTACTTC
TRBV9,NA,TRBJ2-1,TRBD2,CASSVMGLGSSYNEQFF,TGTGCCAGCAGCGTAATGGGACTAGGAAGCTCCTACAATGAGCAGTTCTTC